A single sample is the source of the 23 T cell receptor beta chains below, sequenced in a study of cytomegalovirus exposure and HLA in healthy donors. Produced via immunoSEQ multiplex PCR; TCRdb's table is partial and in-frame only. In the table there are about 140,000 clones, 84% of which are singletons. The sequencing sample was made of PBMCs. These receptors came from a woman aged 25 to 39 in good health and CMV-seronegative.

This clone occurred a few times. This chain joins TRBV15 and TRBJ2-7; TRBD1 is a possible D gene (6 bases). The CDR3 covers 12 residues. In germline, CDR1 is LNHNV, CDR2 YYDKDF (reference sequence). Trimming shortened V by 5 bases and J by 6 bases, and 11 bases separated the two germline ends. The CDR3 sequence: CATSGFRGEQYF. DNA of the CDR3: TGTGCCACCAGCGGTTTCAGGGGCGAGCAGTACTTC. The variable domain in full, with the rest retrieved from reference TRBV15 and TRBJ2-7, is DAMVIQNPRYQVTQFGKPVTLSCSQTLNHNVMYWYQQKSSQAPKLLFHYYDKDFNNEADTPDNFQSRRPNTSFCFLDIRSPGLGDTAMYLCATSGFRGEQYFGPGTRLTVT.

There are a few counts of this clone. V gene TRBV18 combines with J gene TRBJ2-3, with TRBD2 matching over 7 bases. The V gene's germline CDR1 is KGHSH and CDR2 LQKENI. Trimming cost V 2 bases and J 1 base; bases outside gene matches: 6. The CDR3 has 16 amino acids. CDR3 protein: CASSPFRGGGTDTQYF. The DNA of the CDR3 is TGTGCCAGCTCACCATTCCGGGGAGGGGGCACAGATACGCAGTATTTT.

V and J are TRBV6-4 and TRBJ1-5; D gene uncertain. The germline CDR1 and CDR2 sequences are MRHNA and SNTAGT. This CDR3 contains 18 residues. V was pared by 2 bases and J by 0 bases, with 17 bases between. CDR3 DNA: TGTGCCAGCAGTGACCCGACTGGAGCGGGCGATAGCAATCAGCCCCAGCATTTT. Translating gives CASSDPTGAGDSNQPQHF.

This clone was counted a single time. This chain uses TRBV19 with TRBJ2-7; 9 positions agree with TRBD1. CDR3 length: 14 residues. Per germline, CDR1 LNHDA and CDR2 SQIVND (reference sequence). The V segment lost 6 bases and the J segment 9 bases; nucleotides outside the gene matches: 12. CDR3 sequence: CASSQWGTGLAQYF. DNA for the CDR3: TGTGCCAGTAGCCAATGGGGGACAGGGCTCGCGCAGTACTTC. The full variable domain, its missing parts supplied by reference TRBV19 and TRBJ2-7, is DGGITQSPKYLFRKEGQNVTLSCEQNLNHDAMYWYRQDPGQGLRLIYYSQIVNDFQKGDIAEGYSVSREKKESFPLTVTSAQKNPTAFYLCASSQWGTGLAQYFGPGTRLTVT.

This clone is a singleton in its sample. V and J are TRBV18 and TRBJ1-1; 11 positions agree with TRBD1. The V gene's germline CDR1 is KGHSH and CDR2 LQKENI. Trimming removed 3 bases from V and 7 bases from J; junction bases left unmatched: 1. This CDR3 has 13 amino acids. The CDR3 sequence is CASSPGTGGEAFF. Written as DNA, the CDR3 is TGTGCCAGCTCACCCGGGACAGGGGGTGAAGCTTTCTTT.

The rearrangement joins TRBV6-5 to TRBJ1-2, with a tentative D call TRBD1 (5 bases). Trimming shortened V by 2 bases and J by 0 bases, and 10 bases separated the two germline ends. The CDR3 has 15 residues. CDR1 and CDR2 (germline): MNHEY, SVGAGI. This CDR3 is CASSYRGTANYGYTF. The CDR3 coding sequence is TGTGCCAGCAGTTACCGCGGGACGGCTAACTATGGCTACACCTTC.

V usage is TRBV2 and J usage is TRBJ1-2, with 10 bases identical to TRBD1. This CDR3 spans 15 amino acids. Germline values: CDR1 SNHLY, CDR2 FYNNEI. Trimming at V came to 4 bases and at J to 7 bases, leaving 9 bases not matched to a gene. CDR3 sequence (DNA): TGTGCCAGCAGTGTTCGGACAGGGGGTTTTGGTGGCTACACCTTC. This sequence encodes CASSVRTGGFGGYTF. Full variable domain (remainder filled in from reference TRBV2 and TRBJ1-2): EPEVTQTPSHQVTQMGQEVILRCVPISNHLYFYWYRQILGQKVEFLVSFYNNEISEKSEIFDDQFSVERPDGSNFTLKIRSTKLEDSAMYFCASSVRTGGFGGYTFGSGTRLTVV.

This clone appeared a few times. The chain combines TRBV27 with TRBJ1-2, with D perhaps TRBD1 (5 bases). This CDR3 region has 13 residues. Germline V gene lookup returns CDR1 MNHEY and CDR2 SMNVEV (reference sequence). Trimming removed 7 bases from V and 6 bases from J, with 15 bases in between. CDR3 sequence: CASTPGGADGYTF. CDR3 bases: TGTGCCAGCACCCCAGGAGGGGCGGATGGCTACACCTTC.

V gene TRBV19 combines with J gene TRBJ1-2; 8 positions match TRBD1. The CDR3 runs 15 residues. V was pared by 3 bases and J by 4 bases, with 7 bases of the junction left unmatched. The germline gives CDR1 LNHDA, CDR2 SQIVND (reference sequence). The CDR3 coding sequence is TGTGCCAGTAGTATCGACAGGGGTCTCGTCTATGGCTACACCTTC. Translated, it gives CASSIDRGLVYGYTF.

This clone was detected once. The genes are TRBV28 and TRBJ2-5; D gene ambiguous. The CDR3 sequence is 13 residues long. Germline assignment: CDR1 MDHEN and CDR2 SYDVKM. The V end was cut by 2 bases, the J end by 7 bases, with 11 bases between. For the CDR3, the DNA is TGTGCCAGCAGTTTACCCAGCCCGGGGACCCAGTACTTC. Its protein is CASSLPSPGTQYF.

This clone was seen a single time. The chain has TRBV7-8 and TRBJ2-3; 7 nucleotides line up with TRBD2. The V gene's germline CDR1 is SGHVS and CDR2 FQNEAQ. V shed 6 bases, J shed 1 base, and the junction held 7 bases outside the gene matches. The CDR3 spans 15 residues. The CDR3 DNA is TGTGCCAGCAGTCGTGAGCGGGGCCGCACAGATACGCAGTATTTT. Translated, it gives CASSRERGRTDTQYF.

This chain links TRBV28 with TRBJ2-2; 11 bases map to TRBD2. In germline, CDR1 is MDHEN, CDR2 SYDVKM. The CDR3 contains 14 residues. Trimming at V came to 2 bases and at J to 7 bases, leaving 0 bases not matched to a gene. CDR3 in amino acids: CASSLLAGGGELFF. Written as DNA, the CDR3 is TGTGCCAGCAGTTTACTAGCGGGGGGCGGGGAGCTGTTTTTT.

This chain uses TRBV2 with TRBJ1-1; D perhaps matches TRBD1 (5 bases). The CDR3 runs 13 residues. V shed 1 base and J shed 5 bases, with 8 bases lying between them. Germline assignment: CDR1 SNHLY and CDR2 FYNNEI. The CDR3 DNA is TGTGCCAGCAGTGAAGACAGGAAAACTGAAGCTTTCTTT. This encodes CASSEDRKTEAFF.

This clone was detected only once. The genes are TRBV7-2 and TRBJ1-1; 10 positions agree with TRBD1. Germline loops: CDR1 SGHTA, CDR2 FQGNSA. This CDR3 contains 15 residues. V gave up 5 bases and J gave up 4 bases; unmatched junction bases: 7. The CDR3 region is CASSPRQGAGTEAFF. CDR3 sequence (DNA): TGTGCCAGCAGCCCTAGACAGGGGGCGGGCACTGAAGCTTTCTTT. Drawing the rest from reference TRBV7-2 and TRBJ1-1, the complete variable domain is GAGVSQSPSNKVTEKGKDVELRCDPISGHTALYWYRQSLGQGLEFLIYFQGNSAPDKSGLPSDRFSAERTGGSVSTLTIQRTQQEDSAVYLCASSPRQGAGTEAFFGQGTRLTVV.

The rearrangement links TRBV10-2 to TRBJ1-2; 9 bases are a match to TRBD1. Per the germline V gene, CDR1 is WSHSY and CDR2 is SAAADI. The CDR3 sequence is 14 residues long. Trimming removed 2 bases from V and 8 bases from J; junction bases left unmatched: 6. CDR3 sequence (DNA): TGCGCCAGCAGTGAGAGGGACAGGGCAGGAGGCTACACCTTC. Translating it yields CASSERDRAGGYTF.

The V call is TRBV19, the J call TRBJ2-3; 11 nucleotides align to TRBD2. The V and J ends lost 5 bases and 6 bases, in that order; junction bases with no gene match: 10. The CDR3 is 16 residues long. The germline gives CDR1 LNHDA, CDR2 SQIVND (reference sequence). CDR3 in DNA: TGTGCCAGTAGTCCCTGGGCCCGGACTAGCGGGGATACGCAGTATTTT. Amino acids: CASSPWARTSGDTQYF.

This clone was seen only once. The chain recombines TRBV5-6 with TRBJ1-1, with D tentatively TRBD1 (6 bases). The length of the CDR3 is 15 residues. V was cut by 3 bases and J by 1 base, with 13 bases left in between. Germline assignment: CDR1 SGHDT and CDR2 YYEEEE. The CDR3 region is CASSSPGHRNTEAFF. Here the CDR3 DNA reads TGTGCCAGCAGCTCCCCGGGACACAGGAACACTGAAGCTTTCTTT. Using reference TRBV5-6 and TRBJ1-1 for the parts outside the CDR3, the full variable domain is DAGVTQSPTHLIKTRGQQVTLRCSPKSGHDTVSWYQQALGQGPQFIFQYYEEEERQRGNFPDRFSGHQFPNYSSELNVNALLLGDSALYLCASSSPGHRNTEAFFGQGTRLTVV.

The gene calls are TRBV6-1 and TRBJ2-3; 14 nucleotides match TRBD2. Germline assignment: CDR1 MNHNS and CDR2 SASEGT. The CDR3 sequence is 17 residues long. J gave up 3 bases and V 4 bases, and 6 bases lay outside the gene matches. As DNA, the CDR3 is TGTGCCAGCAGTGGAAGACTAGCGGGGGGGGGTACAGATACGCAGTATTTT. This gives the protein CASSGRLAGGGTDTQYF.

The chain is built from TRBV5-1 and TRBJ1-6, with 7 bases aligning to TRBD1. The CDR3 totals 14 residues. V lost 4 bases, J lost 6 bases, and 4 bases stayed unmatched. CDR1 is SGHRS, CDR2 YFSETQ, per germline. The CDR3 region is CASSPGDSNSPLHF. As DNA, the CDR3 is TGCGCCAGCAGCCCAGGGGACAGTAATTCACCCCTCCACTTT.

The rearrangement links TRBV2 to TRBJ1-1; 8 positions agree with TRBD1. Germline lookup yields CDR1 SNHLY and CDR2 FYNNEI. CDR3 size: 13 residues. The V and J ends lost 3 bases and 5 bases, in that order; junction bases with no gene match: 2. The CDR3 region is CASSEDRATEAFF. DNA of the CDR3: TGTGCCAGCAGTGAGGACAGGGCGACTGAAGCTTTCTTT. Filled out from reference TRBV2 and TRBJ1-1, the complete variable domain reads EPEVTQTPSHQVTQMGQEVILRCVPISNHLYFYWYRQILGQKVEFLVSFYNNEISEKSEIFDDQFSVERPDGSNFTLKIRSTKLEDSAMYFCASSEDRATEAFFGQGTRLTVV.

J is TRBJ2-1 and V is TRBV5-4, with D tentatively TRBD2 (6 bases). V lost 4 bases, J lost 1 base, and 9 bases lay in between. Germline V gene data show CDR1 as SGHNT and CDR2 as YYREEE (reference sequence). CDR3 length: 14 residues. The CDR3 DNA is TGTGCCAGCAGCCGGGGGAGTTCCTACAATGAGCAGTTCTTC. Translation gives CASSRGSSYNEQFF.

The rearrangement uses TRBV5-1 and TRBJ1-3, with 7 bases aligning to TRBD1. Unmatched junction bases numbered 6, after V lost 4 bases and J lost 2 bases. The germline V gene encodes CDR1 SGHRS and CDR2 YFSETQ. This CDR3 contains 15 residues. The chain's CDR3 is CASSAKQGPGNTIYF. The CDR3 DNA follows: TGCGCCAGCAGCGCCAAACAGGGGCCTGGAAACACCATATATTTT. Complete variable domain (other parts from reference TRBV5-1 and TRBJ1-3): KAGVTQTPRYLIKTRGQQVTLSCSPISGHRSVSWYQQTPGQGLQFLFEYFSETQRNKGNFPGRFSGRQFSNSRSEMNVSTLELGDSALYLCASSAKQGPGNTIYFGEGSWLTVV.

This clone was observed a handful of times. The V gene is TRBV7-8, the J gene TRBJ2-7, with TRBD1 as a possible D gene (6 bases). The CDR3 totals 14 residues. Germline values: CDR1 SGHVS, CDR2 FQNEAQ. Trimming stripped 1 base from V and 4 bases from J, with 11 bases between. The CDR3 is CASSLDRVGYEQYF. The CDR3, as DNA: TGTGCCAGCAGCTTAGACAGGGTCGGGTACGAGCAGTACTTC.